This passage covers 10 T cell receptor beta chains from one sample sequenced in a study of T-cell memory formation after mild COVID-19 (dated by TCRdb to 2020 to 2023). Library preparation used 5' RACE. These reads were obtained on an Illumina NovaSeq 6000. TCRdb cleaned the public reads at Q25 with fastp, built clones with MiXCR and kept in-frame beta chains. Each record represents a unique CDR3 protein, reported with the most common genes and DNA among its rows. The sample includes about 270,000 distinct CDR3 sequences, with over 15% observed a single time. Under 25% of the sample is held by the ten biggest clonotypes. Input material: PBMCs or a T cell subset sorted from them (not recorded which). These receptor sequences come from a man aged 18 to 30 who had mild COVID-19 (a few samples of this study predate the infection). The sample titles of this study are shuffled in the database, so cell type and time point are left out; the donor was told from shared clones.

This clonotype appeared a few times. The rearrangement joins TRBV7-2 to TRBJ1-2; TRBD1 might be the D (6 bases). V gave up 3 bases and J gave up 0 bases, with 11 bases separating them. The length of the CDR3 is 15 residues. Germline V gene lookup returns CDR1 SGHTA and CDR2 FQGNSA. Written as DNA, the CDR3 is TGTGCCAGCAGCTTGGACAGTTTTCCTAACTATGGCTACACCTTC. Translating it yields CASSLDSFPNYGYTF.

The chain has TRBV27 and TRBJ2-3; D gene uncertain. V lost 3 bases, J lost 2 bases, and 12 bases lay in between. The germline V gene encodes CDR1 MNHEY and CDR2 SMNVEV (reference sequence). The CDR3 is made up of 15 amino acids. The CDR3 DNA follows: TGTGCCAGCAGTTTTATAGGAGACCCCACAGATACGCAGTATTTT. It translates to CASSFIGDPTDTQYF.

The genes are TRBV9 and TRBJ1-2; tentative D call: TRBD1 (5 bases). The V gene's germline CDR1 is SGDLS and CDR2 YYNGEE. This CDR3 is built from 14 residues. The V and J ends lost 3 bases and 4 bases respectively, with 13 bases between them. The CDR3 spells CASSEVRGSYGYTF. For the CDR3, the DNA is TGTGCCAGCAGCGAGGTGAGGGGAAGCTATGGCTACACCTTC.

This clonotype was detected ten times or more. The V call is TRBV7-2, the J call TRBJ1-1; D gene uncertain. CDR1 SGHTA and CDR2 FQGNSA come from the germline V gene. The CDR3 loop spans 13 amino acids. The V and J ends lost 5 bases and 0 bases respectively, with 7 bases between them. CDR3 DNA sequence: TGTGCCAGCAGCCTAGTAGTGAACACTGAAGCTTTCTTT. It is translated as CASSLVVNTEAFF.

V is TRBV3-1 and J is TRBJ2-6, with 10 positions matching TRBD1. The trim removed 1 base at V and 4 bases at J, leaving 10 bases unmatched. Germline V lookup: CDR1 LGHDT, CDR2 YNNKEL (reference sequence). The CDR3 length is 19 residues. CDR3 protein: CASSQAHRDRGSGANVLTF. In DNA form, the CDR3 reads TGTGCCAGCAGCCAAGCGCACCGGGACAGGGGTTCGGGGGCCAACGTCCTGACTTTC.

The chain is built from TRBV12-3 or TRBV12-4 and TRBJ1-5, with D possibly TRBD1 on 6 matching bases. The CDR3 has 16 residues. With 8 bases removed from V and 2 bases from J, the gap between germline ends came to 19 bases. CDR3 in amino acids: CASLPAGAPGNQPQHF. The CDR3 region has the DNA TGTGCCAGCCTTCCGGCGGGGGCACCAGGCAATCAGCCCCAGCATTTT.

This clonotype came up a few times. The chain couples TRBV18 to TRBJ2-1; D is possibly TRBD1 (6 bases). Trimming stripped 5 bases from V and 1 base from J, with 12 bases between. This CDR3 contains 15 residues. The V gene's germline CDR1 is KGHSH and CDR2 LQKENI. The CDR3 DNA is TGTGCCAGCTCATATGGACAGTATTCCTACAATGAGCAGTTCTTC. Residues: CASSYGQYSYNEQFF.

The genes are TRBV27 and TRBJ2-3; 7 bases map to TRBD2. V gave up 2 bases and J gave up 2 bases; unmatched junction bases: 7. Germline CDR1 and CDR2: MNHEY and SMNVEV (reference sequence). CDR3 length equals 16 residues. As DNA, the CDR3 is TGTGCCAGCAGTTTAGGGGCGGGGGTGTACACAGATACGCAGTATTTT. It is translated as CASSLGAGVYTDTQYF.

This clonotype was found many times. J is TRBJ2-5 and V is TRBV5-5; D is perhaps TRBD1 (5 bases). CDR1 is SGHKS and CDR2 is YYEKEE in the germline V gene (reference sequence). This CDR3 has 13 amino acids. Trimming cost V 0 bases and J 5 bases, with 8 bases left between them. The CDR3, as DNA: TGTGCCAGCAGCTTGGTTCCAGGGGAGACCCAGTACTTC. Translated, it gives CASSLVPGETQYF. The full variable domain, with the rest looked up from reference TRBV5-5 and TRBJ2-5, is DAGVTQSPTHLIKTRGQQVTLRCSPISGHKSVSWYQQVLGQGPQFIFQYYEKEERGRGNFPDRFSARQFPNYSSELNVNALLLGDSALYLCASSLVPGETQYFGPGTRLLVL.

The table lists this clonotype with many counts. The chain uses TRBV7-6 and TRBJ2-3, with no clear D. CDR1 is SGHVS and CDR2 is FNYEAQ in the germline V gene. Trimming removed 5 bases from V and 4 bases from J, with 10 bases in between. CDR3 length equals 13 residues. CDR3 sequence reads: CASSAQVADTQYF. CDR3 DNA: TGTGCCAGCAGCGCCCAGGTGGCAGATACGCAGTATTTT.